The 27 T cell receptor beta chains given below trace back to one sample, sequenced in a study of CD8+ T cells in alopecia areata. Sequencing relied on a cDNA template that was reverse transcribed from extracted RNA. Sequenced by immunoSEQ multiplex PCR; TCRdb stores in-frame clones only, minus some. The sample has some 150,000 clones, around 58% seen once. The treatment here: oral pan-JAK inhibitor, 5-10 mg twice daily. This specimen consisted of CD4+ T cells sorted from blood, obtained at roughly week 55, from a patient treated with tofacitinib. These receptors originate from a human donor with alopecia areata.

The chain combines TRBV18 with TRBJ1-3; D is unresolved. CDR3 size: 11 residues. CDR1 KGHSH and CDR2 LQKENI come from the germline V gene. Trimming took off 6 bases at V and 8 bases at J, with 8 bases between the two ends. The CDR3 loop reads CASSPADTIYF. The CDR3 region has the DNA TGTGCCAGCTCTCCGGCGGACACCATATATTTT.

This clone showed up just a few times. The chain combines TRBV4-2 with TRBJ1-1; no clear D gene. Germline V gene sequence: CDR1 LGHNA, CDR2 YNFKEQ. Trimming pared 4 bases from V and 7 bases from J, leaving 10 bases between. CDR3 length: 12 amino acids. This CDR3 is CASSPSRDEAFF. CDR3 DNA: TGTGCCAGCAGCCCGAGTAGGGATGAAGCTTTCTTT.

CDR3 amino acids: CASSIKSGGAYEQYF. DNA for the CDR3: TGTGCCAGTAGTATAAAGAGCGGGGGGGCGTACGAGCAGTACTTC. This sequence joins TRBV19 and TRBJ2-7, with TRBD2 matching 10 bases. V shed 2 bases and J 4 bases; nucleotides not matched to a gene: 5. Germline V gene lookup returns CDR1 LNHDA and CDR2 SQIVND (reference sequence). CDR3 length: 15 amino acids. Supplemented by reference TRBV19 and TRBJ2-7, the full variable domain reads DGGITQSPKYLFRKEGQNVTLSCEQNLNHDAMYWYRQDPGQGLRLIYYSQIVNDFQKGDIAEGYSVSREKKESFPLTVTSAQKNPTAFYLCASSIKSGGAYEQYFGPGTRLTVT.

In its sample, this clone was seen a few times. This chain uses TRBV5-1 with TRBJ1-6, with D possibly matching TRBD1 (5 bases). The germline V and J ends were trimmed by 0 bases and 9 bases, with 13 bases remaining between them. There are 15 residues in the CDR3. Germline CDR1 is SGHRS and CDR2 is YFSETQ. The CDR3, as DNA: TGCGCCAGCAGCTTGGGACGTACCGGGACTTCACCCCTCCACTTT. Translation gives CASSLGRTGTSPLHF.

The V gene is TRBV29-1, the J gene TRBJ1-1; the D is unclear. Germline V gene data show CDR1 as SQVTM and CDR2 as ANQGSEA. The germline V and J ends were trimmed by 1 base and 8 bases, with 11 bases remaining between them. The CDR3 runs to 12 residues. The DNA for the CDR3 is TGCAGCGTTGAAGTAACTGGGTTGGAAGCTTTCTTT. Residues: CSVEVTGLEAFF.

The DNA of the CDR3 is TGCGCCAGCAGCTTGACTAGCGAAGAGACCCAGTACTTC. Protein sequence: CASSLTSEETQYF. The chain recombines TRBV5-1 with TRBJ2-5, with TRBD2 matching 7 bases. The V gene end was trimmed by 1 base and the J gene end by 3 bases; junction bases not matched to a gene: 0. The CDR3 is 13 residues long. Per germline, CDR1 SGHRS and CDR2 YFSETQ. The complete variable domain, with remaining parts taken from reference TRBV5-1 and TRBJ2-5, reads KAGVTQTPRYLIKTRGQQVTLSCSPISGHRSVSWYQQTPGQGLQFLFEYFSETQRNKGNFPGRFSGRQFSNSRSEMNVSTLELGDSALYLCASSLTSEETQYFGPGTRLLVL.

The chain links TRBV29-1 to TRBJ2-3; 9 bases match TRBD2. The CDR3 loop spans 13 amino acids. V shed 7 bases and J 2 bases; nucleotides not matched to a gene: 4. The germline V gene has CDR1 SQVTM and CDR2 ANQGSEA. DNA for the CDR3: TGCAGCGCTCTAGCGGGGTTCACAGATACGCAGTATTTT. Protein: CSALAGFTDTQYF.

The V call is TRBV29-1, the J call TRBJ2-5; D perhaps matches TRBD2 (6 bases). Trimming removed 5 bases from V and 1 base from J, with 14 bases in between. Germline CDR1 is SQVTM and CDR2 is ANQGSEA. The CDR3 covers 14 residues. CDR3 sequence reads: CSVYWRGAQETQYF. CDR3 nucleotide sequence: TGCAGCGTTTACTGGCGGGGAGCCCAAGAGACCCAGTACTTC.

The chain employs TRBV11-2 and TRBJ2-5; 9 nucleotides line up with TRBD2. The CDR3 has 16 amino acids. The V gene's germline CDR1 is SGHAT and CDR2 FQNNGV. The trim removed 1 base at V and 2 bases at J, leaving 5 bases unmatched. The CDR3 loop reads CASSLASSGEQETQYF. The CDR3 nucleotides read TGTGCCAGCAGCTTAGCCTCTAGCGGGGAACAAGAGACCCAGTACTTC. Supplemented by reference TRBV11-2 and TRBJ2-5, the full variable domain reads EAGVAQSPRYKIIEKRQSVAFWCNPISGHATLYWYQQILGQGPKLLIQFQNNGVVDDSQLPKDRFSAERLKGVDSTLKIQPAKLEDSAVYLCASSLASSGEQETQYFGPGTRLLVL.

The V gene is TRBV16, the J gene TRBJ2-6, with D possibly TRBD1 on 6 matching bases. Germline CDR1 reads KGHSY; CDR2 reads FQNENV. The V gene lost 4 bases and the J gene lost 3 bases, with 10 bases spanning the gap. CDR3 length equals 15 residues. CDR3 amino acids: CASSLRGFGANVLTF. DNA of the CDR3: TGTGCCAGCAGCCTCAGGGGATTTGGGGCCAACGTCCTGACTTTC.

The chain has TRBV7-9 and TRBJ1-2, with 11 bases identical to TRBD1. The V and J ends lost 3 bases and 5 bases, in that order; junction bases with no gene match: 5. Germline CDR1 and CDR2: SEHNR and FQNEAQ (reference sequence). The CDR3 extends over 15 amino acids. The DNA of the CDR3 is TGTGCCAGCAGCTTGGACAGGGGGCGAGGGTATGGCTACACCTTC. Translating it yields CASSLDRGRGYGYTF.

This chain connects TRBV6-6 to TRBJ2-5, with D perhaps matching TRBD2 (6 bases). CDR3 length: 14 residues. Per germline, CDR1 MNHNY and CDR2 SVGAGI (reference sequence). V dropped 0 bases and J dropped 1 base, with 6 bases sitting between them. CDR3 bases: TGTGCCAGCAGTTACTCGGGGGGCCAAGAGACCCAGTACTTC. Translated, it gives CASSYSGGQETQYF.

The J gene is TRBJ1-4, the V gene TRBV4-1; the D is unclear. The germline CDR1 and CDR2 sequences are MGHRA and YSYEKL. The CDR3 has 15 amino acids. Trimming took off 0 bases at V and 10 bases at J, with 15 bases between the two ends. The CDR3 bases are TGCGCCAGCAGCCAAGATCCTGGATACTTAGGAAAACTGTTTTTT. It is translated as CASSQDPGYLGKLFF.

DNA of the CDR3: TGTGCCAGCAGCTTAGGGCAGAGGAATGGCTACACCTTC. Translated, it gives CASSLGQRNGYTF. The chain joins TRBV7-9 to TRBJ1-2, with D unresolved. Germline CDR1 is SEHNR and CDR2 is FQNEAQ (reference sequence). Trimming took 1 base from V and 6 from J, leaving 9 bases between them. This CDR3 spans 13 amino acids.

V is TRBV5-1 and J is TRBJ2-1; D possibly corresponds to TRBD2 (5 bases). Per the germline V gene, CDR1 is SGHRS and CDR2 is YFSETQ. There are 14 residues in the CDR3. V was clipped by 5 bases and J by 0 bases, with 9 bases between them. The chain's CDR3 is CASSGENSYNEQFF. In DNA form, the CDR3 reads TGCGCCAGCAGTGGGGAGAACTCCTACAATGAGCAGTTCTTC.

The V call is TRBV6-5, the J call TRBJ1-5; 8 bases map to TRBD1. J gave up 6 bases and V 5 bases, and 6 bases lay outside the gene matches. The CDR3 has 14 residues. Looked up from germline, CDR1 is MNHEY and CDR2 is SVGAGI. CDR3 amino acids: CASSLTGDSQPQHF. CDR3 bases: TGTGCCAGCAGTCTGACAGGGGATTCTCAGCCCCAGCATTTT.

CDR3 DNA sequence: TGTGCCAGCAGGCTCAGGCGGGGGTCGGAGGGCTACACCTTC. Amino acids: CASRLRRGSEGYTF. This chain links TRBV27 with TRBJ1-2; D perhaps matches TRBD1 (5 bases). Looked up from germline, CDR1 is MNHEY and CDR2 is SMNVEV (reference sequence). Trimming stripped 6 bases from V and 8 bases from J, with 19 bases between. CDR3 size: 14 residues.

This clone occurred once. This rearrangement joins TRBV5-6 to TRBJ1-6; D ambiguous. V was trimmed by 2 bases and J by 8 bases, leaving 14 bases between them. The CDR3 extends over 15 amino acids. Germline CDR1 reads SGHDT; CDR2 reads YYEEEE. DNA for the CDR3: TGTGCCAGCAGCTTAATAGGTAGTAACCATTCACCCCTCCACTTT. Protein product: CASSLIGSNHSPLHF.

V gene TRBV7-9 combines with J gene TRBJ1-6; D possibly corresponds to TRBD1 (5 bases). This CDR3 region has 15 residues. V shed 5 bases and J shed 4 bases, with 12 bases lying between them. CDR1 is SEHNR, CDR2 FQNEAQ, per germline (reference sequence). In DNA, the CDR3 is TGTGCCAGCAGCCCCCCCAGGGAATATAATTCACCCCTCCACTTT. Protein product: CASSPPREYNSPLHF. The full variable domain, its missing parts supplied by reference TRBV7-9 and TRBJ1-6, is DTGVSQNPRHKITKRGQNVTFRCDPISEHNRLYWYRQTLGQGPEFLTYFQNEAQLEKSRLLSDRFSAERPKGSFSTLEIQRTEQGDSAMYLCASSPPREYNSPLHFGNGTRLTVT.

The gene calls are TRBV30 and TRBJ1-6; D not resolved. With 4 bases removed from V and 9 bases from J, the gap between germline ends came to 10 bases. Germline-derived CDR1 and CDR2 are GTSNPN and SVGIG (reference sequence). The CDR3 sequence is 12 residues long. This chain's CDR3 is CAWTGLGSPLHF. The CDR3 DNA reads TGTGCCTGGACAGGATTGGGTTCACCCCTCCACTTT. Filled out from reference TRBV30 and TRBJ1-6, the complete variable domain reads SQTIHQWPATLVQPVGSPLSLECTVEGTSNPNLYWYRQAAGRGLQLLFYSVGIGQISSEVPQNLSASRPQDRQFILSSKKLLLSDSGFYLCAWTGLGSPLHFGNGTRLTVT.

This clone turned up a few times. CDR3 sequence reads: CASSGGALIVDTQYF. In DNA, the CDR3 is TGTGCCAGCAGTGGGGGCGCCCTCATTGTGGATACGCAGTATTTT. The chain has TRBV5-6 and TRBJ2-3, with D perhaps TRBD1 (6 bases). This CDR3 is 15 amino acids long. V dropped 5 bases and J dropped 6 bases, with 19 bases sitting between them. Germline loops: CDR1 SGHDT, CDR2 YYEEEE.

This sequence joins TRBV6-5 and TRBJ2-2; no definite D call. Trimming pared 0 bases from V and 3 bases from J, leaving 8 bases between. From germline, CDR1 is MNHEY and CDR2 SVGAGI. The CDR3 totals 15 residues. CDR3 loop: CASSYSQGYTGELFF. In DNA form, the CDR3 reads TGTGCCAGCAGTTACTCGCAAGGTTACACCGGGGAGCTGTTTTTT.

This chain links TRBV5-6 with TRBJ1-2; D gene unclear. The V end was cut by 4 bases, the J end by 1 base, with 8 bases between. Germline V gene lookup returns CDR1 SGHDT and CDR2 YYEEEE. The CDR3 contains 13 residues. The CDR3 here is CASSPDVNYGYTF. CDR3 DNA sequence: TGTGCCAGCAGCCCGGACGTTAACTATGGCTACACCTTC.

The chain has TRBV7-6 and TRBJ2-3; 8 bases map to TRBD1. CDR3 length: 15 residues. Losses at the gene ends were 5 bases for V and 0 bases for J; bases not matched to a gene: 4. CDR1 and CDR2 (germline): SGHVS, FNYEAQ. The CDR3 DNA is TGTGCCAGCAGCACCAGGGGGCGCAGCACAGATACGCAGTATTTT. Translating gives CASSTRGRSTDTQYF.

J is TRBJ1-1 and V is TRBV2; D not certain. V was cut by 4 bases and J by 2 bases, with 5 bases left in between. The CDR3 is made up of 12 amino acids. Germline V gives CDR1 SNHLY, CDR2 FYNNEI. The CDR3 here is CASSVRNTEAFF. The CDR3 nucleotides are TGTGCCAGCAGTGTCAGAAACACTGAAGCTTTCTTT.

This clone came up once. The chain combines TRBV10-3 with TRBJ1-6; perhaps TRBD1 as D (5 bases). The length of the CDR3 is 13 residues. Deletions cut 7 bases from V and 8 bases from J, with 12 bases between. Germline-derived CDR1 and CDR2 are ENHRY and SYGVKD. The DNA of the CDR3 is TGTGCCATCACGTCGGGGGTTGATTCACCCCTCCACTTT. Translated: CAITSGVDSPLHF.

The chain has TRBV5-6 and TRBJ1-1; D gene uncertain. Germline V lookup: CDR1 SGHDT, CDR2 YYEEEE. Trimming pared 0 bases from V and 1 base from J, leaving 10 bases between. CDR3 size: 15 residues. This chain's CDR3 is CASSLARSGNTEAFF. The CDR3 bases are TGTGCCAGCAGCTTGGCTCGGTCAGGGAACACTGAAGCTTTCTTT.